Each of the 30 T cell receptor beta chains below was sequenced from the same sample in a study of control samples from healthy donors and cancer patients. This table comes from immunoSEQ multiplex PCR, and its TCRdb copy is limited to in-frame clones, with some not included. This table has 150,000 to 200,000 clones, 88% appearing once. Sequencing was performed on blood. The source is a man aged 18 to 29 in good health.

This clone has a single count. The rearrangement links TRBV11-2 to TRBJ2-5; tentatively, D is TRBD2 (5 bases). The CDR3 sequence is 13 residues long. From germline, CDR1 is SGHAT and CDR2 FQNNGV. The ends were cut back, 5 bases at V and 4 bases at J, with 11 bases in the middle. CDR3 sequence: CASSPERSETQYF. The DNA for the CDR3 is TGTGCCAGCAGCCCCGAGCGGTCAGAGACCCAGTACTTC.

V is TRBV6-2 or TRBV6-3 and J is TRBJ1-2; D gene unclear. Deletions cut 2 bases from V and 2 bases from J, with 9 bases between. Germline V lookup: CDR1 MNHEY, CDR2 SVGEGT. There are 14 residues in the CDR3. This CDR3 reads CASSYNQRNYGYTF. Here the CDR3 DNA reads TGTGCCAGCAGTTACAACCAGCGAAACTATGGCTACACCTTC.

In its sample, this clone was seen once. This CDR3 is also generated by other DNA sequences in the sample. This chain uses TRBV28 with TRBJ2-3; D uncertain. The V gene lost 5 bases and the J gene lost 1 base, with 4 bases spanning the gap. The CDR3 is made up of 12 amino acids. The V gene's germline CDR1 is MDHEN and CDR2 SYDVKM. CDR3 nucleotides: TGTGCCAGCAGTGGGGGCACAGATACGCAGTATTTT. Amino acids: CASSGGTDTQYF.

This chain uses TRBV6-5 with TRBJ2-5; D is possibly TRBD1 (6 bases). Trimming removed 6 bases from V and 4 bases from J, with 18 bases in between. CDR1 and CDR2 from the germline V gene are MNHEY and SVGAGI. The CDR3 sequence is 15 residues long. The CDR3 here is CASRRSTDSIETQYF. DNA for the CDR3: TGTGCCAGCAGGCGGTCTACGGACAGTATAGAGACCCAGTACTTC.

This clone was picked up one time. This chain connects TRBV7-2 to TRBJ2-7, with D maybe TRBD1 (6 bases). This CDR3 spans 15 amino acids. Per germline, CDR1 SGHTA and CDR2 FQGNSA. The germline V and J ends were trimmed by 5 bases and 5 bases, with 19 bases remaining between them. CDR3 amino acids: CASSPPSARGHEQYF. The DNA for the CDR3 is TGTGCCAGCAGCCCCCCCTCGGCCAGGGGACACGAGCAGTACTTC.

The rearrangement links TRBV5-5 to TRBJ2-3, with TRBD2 identical over 8 bases. Germline CDR1 SGHKS, CDR2 YYEKEE (reference sequence). V lost 0 bases to trimming and J lost 6 bases; unmatched junction nucleotides: 6. The CDR3 has 15 residues. DNA of the CDR3: TGTGCCAGCAGCTTGGTGAGCGGGGGAGGGGATACGCAGTATTTT. This gives the protein CASSLVSGGGDTQYF.

This sequence joins TRBV6-6 and TRBJ1-3; no firm D call. The CDR3 contains 15 residues. Deletions cut 8 bases from V and 0 bases from J, with 14 bases between. Per the germline V gene, CDR1 is MNHNY and CDR2 is SVGAGI (reference sequence). DNA of the CDR3: TGTGCCAGCGTGACCGGACGGTACTCTGGAAACACCATATATTTT. Translating gives CASVTGRYSGNTIYF.

This chain uses TRBV5-6 with TRBJ1-2; D is ambiguous. Germline-derived CDR1 and CDR2 are SGHDT and YYEEEE. The CDR3 is 13 amino acids. Trimming stripped 7 bases from V and 1 base from J, with 11 bases between. This CDR3 is CASEGPYNYGYTF. The CDR3, as DNA: TGTGCCAGCGAAGGACCCTATAACTATGGCTACACCTTC.

This CDR3 reads CASSSSPGTAGSEAFF. DNA for the CDR3: TGTGCCAGCAGTTCAAGCCCCGGGACGGCGGGTTCGGAAGCTTTCTTT. V gene TRBV28 combines with J gene TRBJ1-1; TRBD1 is a possible D gene (5 bases). Germline CDR1 and CDR2: MDHEN and SYDVKM. This CDR3 spans 16 amino acids. V gave up 4 bases and J gave up 8 bases, with 23 bases separating them.

As concerns this clone: Distinct nucleotide sequences in the sample also encode this CDR3. The chain combines TRBV7-9 with TRBJ2-7; 7 bases are shared with TRBD2. From germline, CDR1 is SEHNR and CDR2 FQNEAQ (reference sequence). The CDR3 length is 13 residues. J lost 5 bases, V lost 4 bases, and 5 bases had no gene match. The CDR3 DNA reads as TGTGCCAGCAGCTACCGGGGGGTCGACGAGCAGTACTTC. Protein sequence: CASSYRGVDEQYF. The full variable domain, rest sourced from reference TRBV7-9 and TRBJ2-7, is DTGVSQNPRHKITKRGQNVTFRCDPISEHNRLYWYRQTLGQGPEFLTYFQNEAQLEKSRLLSDRFSAERPKGSFSTLEIQRTEQGDSAMYLCASSYRGVDEQYFGPGTRLTVT.

The chain couples TRBV6-5 to TRBJ1-1, with D maybe TRBD1 (6 bases). The V gene lost 5 bases and the J gene lost 3 bases, with 16 bases spanning the gap. Per germline, CDR1 MNHEY and CDR2 SVGAGI. This CDR3 spans 15 amino acids. The chain's CDR3 is CASSKGGAMDTEAFF. CDR3 in DNA: TGTGCCAGCAGTAAGGGGGGGGCCATGGACACTGAAGCTTTCTTT.

The CDR3 bases are TGTGCCAGCAGTTTAAAAAGTGGGACAGGGCCAGGCACCGGGGAGCTGTTTTTT. Residues: CASSLKSGTGPGTGELFF. The chain has TRBV6-4 and TRBJ2-2; TRBD1 matches 9 bases. The germline V gene encodes CDR1 MRHNA and CDR2 SNTAGT. The J segment lost 4 bases and the V segment lost 5 bases, leaving 14 bases of the junction unmatched. CDR3 length: 18 amino acids.

This clone was counted a few times. This chain uses TRBV5-1 with TRBJ1-6; D may be TRBD1 (5 bases). The CDR3 is made up of 14 amino acids. Trimming left V 4 bases short and J 8 bases short, with 13 bases between. CDR1 SGHRS and CDR2 YFSETQ come from the germline V gene. The CDR3 region is CASSPGPWDSPLHF. The CDR3 nucleotides read TGCGCCAGCAGCCCGGGACCCTGGGATTCACCCCTCCACTTT.

This chain joins TRBV30 and TRBJ2-2; 15 nucleotides match TRBD2. Germline V gene data show CDR1 as GTSNPN and CDR2 as SVGIG (reference sequence). The CDR3 is made up of 16 amino acids. J gave up 7 bases and V 5 bases, and 8 bases lay outside the gene matches. CDR3 in amino acids: CAWSRTSGGAGGELFF. The DNA of the CDR3 is TGTGCCTGGTCGCGGACTAGCGGGGGGGCCGGCGGGGAGCTGTTTTTT.

The chain links TRBV12-2 to TRBJ2-2. TRBV12-2 is assigned pseudogene status. The CDR3 has 16 amino acids. The CDR3, as DNA: TGTGCAAGTCGCTTAGCGGGTCAGAGGAACACCGGGGAGCTGTTTTTT. Translating gives CASRLAGQRNTGELFF.

This clone was recorded only once. The chain employs TRBV19 and TRBJ1-1; D may be TRBD1 (6 bases). This CDR3 has 14 amino acids. Germline V gene data show CDR1 as LNHDA and CDR2 as SQIVND (reference sequence). The V and J ends lost 5 bases and 2 bases respectively, with 12 bases between them. The CDR3 DNA sequence: TGTGCCAGTAGTCGACAGGCCACTAACACTGAAGCTTTCTTT. Encoded protein: CASSRQATNTEAFF.

The chain uses TRBV7-6 and TRBJ2-2; TRBD1 agrees at 7 bases. Germline V gene sequence: CDR1 SGHVS, CDR2 FNYEAQ. The length of the CDR3 is 15 residues. The V and J ends lost 3 bases and 3 bases, in that order; junction bases with no gene match: 4. The CDR3 DNA follows: TGTGCCAGCAGCTTTTTTACAGGGGACACCGGGGAGCTGTTTTTT. It codes for CASSFFTGDTGELFF.

The chain links TRBV5-5 to TRBJ2-7; 10 positions match TRBD1. Per germline, CDR1 SGHKS and CDR2 YYEKEE (reference sequence). V shed 0 bases, J shed 4 bases, and the junction held 7 bases outside the gene matches. The CDR3 length is 16 residues. The CDR3 coding sequence is TGTGCCAGCAGCTTGGCCCTGGACAGGGGGATGTACGAGCAGTACTTC. Its protein is CASSLALDRGMYEQYF.

J is TRBJ1-1 and V is TRBV4-2; 8 bases are a match to TRBD1. The CDR3 loop spans 16 amino acids. Germline V lookup: CDR1 LGHNA, CDR2 YNFKEQ. The trim removed 1 base at V and 4 bases at J, leaving 8 bases unmatched. The CDR3 DNA follows: TGTGCCAGCAGCCAAGTTGACAGGGGCCGAGGCACTGAAGCTTTCTTT. Translating it yields CASSQVDRGRGTEAFF.

This chain connects TRBV11-3 to TRBJ2-3; weak D call: TRBD1 (6 bases). CDR3 length equals 19 residues. V was cut by 5 bases and J by 1 base, with 25 bases left in between. The germline gives CDR1 SGHNT, CDR2 YENEEA. For the CDR3, the DNA is TGTGCCAGCAGCCCCAAAGAACAGGGTAGGACGCACCGCACAGATACGCAGTATTTT. Its protein product is CASSPKEQGRTHRTDTQYF.

This clone appeared many times. The rearrangement links TRBV7-8 to TRBJ2-7; 9 bases match TRBD2. The CDR3 contains 16 residues. The germline V gene encodes CDR1 SGHVS and CDR2 FQNEAQ. The ends lost 5 bases at V and 0 bases at J; junction bases unmatched: 8. As DNA, the CDR3 is TGTGCCAGCAGCCTAACCCTTAGCGGGGGCTCCTACGAGCAGTACTTC. It specifies CASSLTLSGGSYEQYF.

The chain joins TRBV30 to TRBJ1-3; the D is unclear. V lost 1 base to trimming and J lost 0 bases, with 13 bases between them. Germline lookup yields CDR1 GTSNPN and CDR2 SVGIG (reference sequence). The CDR3 contains 16 residues. The CDR3 region is CAWSDLAASSGNTIYF. CDR3 nucleotides: TGTGCCTGGAGTGATTTGGCAGCCAGCTCTGGAAACACCATATATTTT.

This clone was found once. CDR3 residues: CASSVDEGAGQPQHF. In DNA, the CDR3 is TGTGCCAGCAGCGTAGATGAAGGGGCCGGTCAGCCCCAGCATTTT. The chain carries TRBV9 and TRBJ1-5; D might be TRBD1 (5 bases). Trimming stripped 0 bases from V and 6 bases from J, with 13 bases between. The V gene's germline CDR1 is SGDLS and CDR2 YYNGEE. This CDR3 is built from 15 residues.

The chain is built from TRBV5-1 and TRBJ2-5; TRBD1 is a possible D gene (7 bases). The V end lost 0 bases, the J end lost 5 bases, and 17 bases lay between the germline ends. The CDR3 is 16 residues long. Germline lookup yields CDR1 SGHRS and CDR2 YFSETQ. DNA for the CDR3: TGCGCCAGCAGCTTGGGGCCCGGAGGGGGCGGCGAGACCCAGTACTTC. Translation: CASSLGPGGGGETQYF.

The rearrangement links TRBV6-4 to TRBJ2-1; 9 nucleotides line up with TRBD1. This CDR3 has 13 residues. V trimming: 2 bases; J trimming: 14 bases; junction bases outside the gene matches: 7. Germline V gives CDR1 MRHNA, CDR2 SNTAGT. Here the CDR3 DNA reads TGTGCCAGCAGTGACCGCCAGGGGGACAGGGAGTTCTTC. Its protein is CASSDRQGDREFF.

As to this clone: Other DNA sequences in this specimen translate into the identical CDR3. The chain is built from TRBV7-2 and TRBJ1-5, with D unclear. The CDR3 covers 13 residues. The germline V gene has CDR1 SGHTA and CDR2 FQGNSA. Trimming took 3 bases from V and 0 from J, leaving 3 bases between them. The CDR3 reads CASSLNSNQPQHF. The CDR3 nucleotides read TGTGCCAGCAGCTTGAATAGCAATCAGCCCCAGCATTTT.

The chain carries TRBV6-5 and TRBJ2-3; D is possibly TRBD2 (7 bases). V was cut by 4 bases and J by 5 bases, with 13 bases left in between. Per germline, CDR1 MNHEY and CDR2 SVGAGI. This CDR3 region has 14 residues. The CDR3: CASSFLGGEDTQYF. As DNA, the CDR3 is TGTGCCAGCAGTTTTCTAGGGGGGGAAGATACGCAGTATTTT.

This chain links TRBV29-1 with TRBJ2-7; unclear D gene. The germline CDR1 and CDR2 sequences are SQVTM and ANQGSEA. The length of the CDR3 is 12 residues. V was cut by 3 bases and J by 2 bases, with 8 bases left in between. CDR3 bases: TGCAGCGTTGAGAACCAGCCCTACGAGCAGTACTTC. This translates into CSVENQPYEQYF.

This clone was found once. The chain links TRBV7-8 to TRBJ2-3, with a weak D call TRBD1 (6 bases). The CDR3 totals 13 residues. The V end lost 1 base, the J end lost 8 bases, and 10 bases lay between the germline ends. Germline CDR1 and CDR2: SGHVS and FQNEAQ. Here the CDR3 DNA reads TGTGCCAGCAGCTTAGATCGAGGGGGTACGCAGTATTTT. It encodes CASSLDRGGTQYF. Variable domain in full (rest from reference TRBV7-8 and TRBJ2-3): GAGVSQSPRYKVAKRGQDVALRCDPISGHVSLFWYQQALGQGPEFLTYFQNEAQLDKSGLPSDRFFAERPEGSVSTLKIQRTQQEDSAVYLCASSLDRGGTQYFGPGTRLTVL.

This chain joins TRBV28 and TRBJ1-1, with a possible D match to TRBD1 (5 bases). In germline, CDR1 is MDHEN, CDR2 SYDVKM. V lost 6 bases to trimming and J lost 0 bases, with 17 bases between them. The length of the CDR3 is 16 residues. The CDR3 here is CASRPPAEGMNTEAFF. The CDR3 region has the DNA TGTGCCAGCAGGCCCCCTGCGGAGGGGATGAACACTGAAGCTTTCTTT.